This TCR beta chain was recovered during a study of blood T cells in healthy people across ages. Donor samples were obtained from healthy Caucasian individuals from Russia, aged roughly 6 to 95. Researchers collected about 9.6 milliliters of peripheral blood from every single donor. This clonotype has a handful of counts. Combining a sample-barcoded 5' primer with a J-beta primer mix, a second PCR ran for roughly 7 to 12 cycles. MiXCR was run by TCRdb on the 5' RACE reads, yielding one entry per CDR3 protein. The profile shows some 1.1 million distinct CDR3 sequences, approximately 38% of them singletons. The sequenced sample consisted of blood. This clonotype was sampled from a man in his late teens or twenties in good health.

The CDR3 nucleotides are TGCAGCCTGGTCGACAGCGGGGGGGTGTACAATGAGCAGTTCTTC. Translating gives CSLVDSGGVYNEQFF. The chain couples TRBV20-1 to TRBJ2-1, with 10 bases fitting TRBD2. The CDR3 consists of 15 residues. Germline CDR1 is DFQATT and CDR2 is SNEGSKA (reference sequence).